Below, 31 T cell receptor beta chains from the same sample are listed, as sequenced in a study of control samples from healthy donors and cancer patients. The assay was immunoSEQ multiplex PCR, and TCRdb's table has in-frame clones only and misses some. The sample includes tens of thousands of clones, nearly 90% of them seen just once. The sequenced material came from PBMCs. Receptors originate from a man aged 55-75 years with colorectal cancer.

The rearrangement joins TRBV4-3 to TRBJ2-7, with D perhaps given as TRBD1 or TRBD2 (7 bases each). CDR3 size: 16 residues. CDR1 is LGHNA, CDR2 YSLEER, per germline. With 4 bases removed from V and 0 bases from J, the gap between germline ends came to 16 bases. In DNA, the CDR3 is TGCGCCAGCAGCCCTAACAGGGGAGGGCTCTCCTACGAGCAGTACTTC. It yields the protein CASSPNRGGLSYEQYF.

This chain uses TRBV24-1 with TRBJ2-7, with 7 bases that match TRBD1. Germline CDR1 KGHDR, CDR2 SFDVKD. The CDR3 has 16 residues. Trimming removed 8 bases from V and 1 base from J; junction bases left unmatched: 13. Here the CDR3 DNA reads TGTGCCACCATTCCAGGACAGGCCGAATTTTCCTACGAGCAGTACTTC. Residues: CATIPGQAEFSYEQYF.

The chain combines TRBV3-1 (or the pseudogene TRBV3-2) with TRBJ2-1, with 7 bases aligning to TRBD1. Germline values: CDR1 LGHDT, CDR2 YNNKEL (reference sequence). The CDR3 sequence is 15 residues long. V lost 6 bases to trimming and J lost 4 bases; unmatched junction nucleotides: 9. The CDR3 DNA sequence: TGTGCCAGCAGACCACAGGGGCCCGAATACAATGAGCAGTTCTTC. As protein: CASRPQGPEYNEQFF.

Only one count was recorded for this clone. The chain is built from TRBV7-2 and TRBJ2-3, with a possible D match to TRBD1 (6 bases). There are 13 residues in the CDR3. V was shortened by 3 bases and J by 6 bases, with 10 bases between the two germline ends. Germline V CDR1 and CDR2: SGHTA, FQGNSA. The CDR3 DNA follows: TGTGCCAGCAGCTTCGTTGGGGGCGATACGCAGTATTTT. This translates into CASSFVGGDTQYF.

The gene calls are TRBV19 and TRBJ2-3, with 9 bases fitting TRBD2. Germline V gives CDR1 LNHDA, CDR2 SQIVND (reference sequence). The CDR3 sequence is 19 residues long. The trim removed 4 bases at V and 1 base at J, leaving 15 bases unmatched. In DNA form, the CDR3 reads TGTGCCAGTAGTAGTAGCATAGCGGGGGACCCGCCTGGCACAGATACGCAGTATTTT. It translates to CASSSSIAGDPPGTDTQYF.

This rearrangement joins TRBV2 to TRBJ1-5; tentative D call: TRBD1 (6 bases). The V and J ends lost 3 bases and 2 bases respectively, with 11 bases between them. Germline values: CDR1 SNHLY, CDR2 FYNNEI. There are 15 residues in the CDR3. The CDR3 region is CASSDGSGGNQPQHF. The CDR3 DNA is TGTGCCAGCAGTGATGGGTCAGGGGGCAATCAGCCCCAGCATTTT.

In its sample, this clone was seen once. The rearrangement links TRBV4-1 to TRBJ1-5; D is perhaps TRBD1 (6 bases). V was shortened by 5 bases and J by 3 bases, with 11 bases between the two germline ends. From germline, CDR1 is MGHRA and CDR2 YSYEKL. This CDR3 spans 14 amino acids. The CDR3 reads CASSSQGNNQPQHF. The CDR3 nucleotides are TGCGCCAGCAGCTCCCAGGGGAACAATCAGCCCCAGCATTTT.

The CDR3 reads CASMDGPGREKLFF. CDR3 nucleotides: TGTGCCAGTATGGACGGCCCGGGACGAGAAAAACTGTTTTTT. The V call is TRBV19, the J call TRBJ1-4; D may be TRBD1 (5 bases). Germline CDR1 and CDR2: LNHDA and SQIVND (reference sequence). V lost 7 bases and J 8 bases, leaving 17 bases between the germline ends. The CDR3 consists of 14 residues.

This chain joins TRBV6-5 and TRBJ1-2; a weak D match, TRBD1 (6 bases). This CDR3 comprises 15 residues. Between the trimmed V and J ends, which lost 10 bases and 2 bases, there was a span of 20 bases. The germline V gene has CDR1 MNHEY and CDR2 SVGAGI. The CDR3 loop reads CATRGQGDMNYGYTF. CDR3 bases: TGTGCCACCCGGGGGCAGGGAGATATGAACTATGGCTACACCTTC.

This clone was observed a single time. The CDR3 DNA follows: TGTGCCAGCAGCTTCCGACCCCTGGAGACTGAAGCTTTCTTT. Translation gives CASSFRPLETEAFF. The V and J genes are TRBV21-1 and TRBJ1-1. TRBV21-1 is a listed pseudogene. The CDR3 is 14 amino acids.

This chain connects TRBV6-5 to TRBJ1-1; no reliable D call. Germline CDR1 and CDR2: MNHEY and SVGAGI. This CDR3 contains 11 residues. V was shortened by 2 bases and J by 12 bases, with 10 bases between the two germline ends. CDR3 residues: CASSYAGRPFF. The CDR3 nucleotides are TGTGCCAGCAGTTACGCGGGTAGGCCTTTCTTT.

This clone has just one count. This chain joins TRBV6-1 and TRBJ1-4, with 10 bases fitting TRBD1. This CDR3 has 15 amino acids. Losses at the gene ends were 2 bases for V and 10 bases for J; bases not matched to a gene: 7. CDR1 and CDR2 (germline): MNHNS, SASEGT. The chain's CDR3 is CASSEPGQGTGKLFF. The CDR3 DNA follows: TGTGCCAGCAGTGAACCGGGACAGGGGACAGGAAAACTGTTTTTT.

The chain carries TRBV7-3 and TRBJ2-2; possibly TRBD1 for D (6 bases). V shed 6 bases and J shed 4 bases, with 9 bases lying between them. From germline, CDR1 is SGHTA and CDR2 FQGTGA. The CDR3 has 13 amino acids. The CDR3 is CASSIQGTGELFF. For the CDR3, the DNA is TGTGCCAGCAGTATACAGGGCACCGGGGAGCTGTTTTTT.

CDR3 coding DNA: TGCGCCAGCAGCCTGGCGGCAGGGGGTAGGAGCACAGATACGCAGTATTTT. Amino acids: CASSLAAGGRSTDTQYF. This sequence joins TRBV4-1 and TRBJ2-3, with TRBD1 matching 7 bases. The V and J ends lost 4 bases and 0 bases, in that order; junction bases with no gene match: 10. The CDR3 has 17 amino acids. The germline CDR1 and CDR2 sequences are MGHRA and YSYEKL.

The genes are TRBV11-3 and TRBJ2-3; 11 bases are a match to TRBD1. There are 15 residues in the CDR3. Germline V lookup: CDR1 SGHNT, CDR2 YENEEA. After removal of 4 bases from V and 4 bases from J, the junction contained 4 bases not matched to a gene. CDR3 bases: TGTGCCAGCAGCTCAGGGACAGGGGGGGCAGATACGCAGTATTTT. It is translated as CASSSGTGGADTQYF. The whole variable domain, filled in from reference TRBV11-3 and TRBJ2-3, reads EAGVVQSPRYKIIEKKQPVAFWCNPISGHNTLYWYLQNLGQGPELLIRYENEEAVDDSQLPKDRFSAERLKGVDSTLKIQPAELGDSAVYLCASSSGTGGADTQYFGPGTRLTVL.

The J gene is TRBJ2-5, the V gene TRBV30, with TRBD2 matching over 7 bases. The V segment lost 0 bases and the J segment 6 bases; nucleotides outside the gene matches: 10. Germline V gene lookup returns CDR1 GTSNPN and CDR2 SVGIG (reference sequence). The CDR3 sequence is 15 residues long. The CDR3 bases are TGTGCCTGGAGTGTAGGGCGGGGGATCCCAAAGACCCAGTACTTC. It encodes CAWSVGRGIPKTQYF.

The chain couples TRBV2 to TRBJ2-2; 9 positions match TRBD2. V lost 2 bases to trimming and J lost 3 bases; unmatched junction nucleotides: 10. Per germline, CDR1 SNHLY and CDR2 FYNNEI. The CDR3 sequence is 18 residues long. The CDR3 region is CASSERLAGPKYTGELFF. The CDR3 DNA sequence: TGTGCCAGCAGTGAAAGGCTAGCGGGGCCAAAATACACCGGGGAGCTGTTTTTT.

This clone was recorded only once. This chain links TRBV9 with TRBJ2-1, with D hard to call. V was cut by 0 bases and J by 7 bases, with 11 bases left in between. CDR3 length equals 14 residues. Per the germline V gene, CDR1 is SGDLS and CDR2 is YYNGEE. The CDR3 loop is CASSVGTFGNEQFF. DNA of the CDR3: TGTGCCAGCAGCGTAGGGACGTTCGGGAATGAGCAGTTCTTC.

The V gene is TRBV7-2, the J gene TRBJ2-1; D unresolved. With 1 base removed from V and 8 bases from J, the gap between germline ends came to 18 bases. Germline V gene lookup returns CDR1 SGHTA and CDR2 FQGNSA. The CDR3 has 16 amino acids. CDR3 sequence: CASSLETTPRFDEQFF. CDR3 in DNA: TGTGCCAGCAGCTTAGAAACCACGCCGCGGTTCGATGAGCAGTTCTTC.

This clone was detected a few times. The chain carries TRBV27 and TRBJ2-1, with TRBD2 as a possible D gene (7 bases). This CDR3 region has 14 residues. V was cut by 5 bases and J by 2 bases, with 10 bases left in between. Germline CDR1 and CDR2: MNHEY and SMNVEV (reference sequence). DNA for the CDR3: TGTGCCAGCAGTCTGGGGGGGCCCTACAATGAGCAGTTCTTC. It yields the protein CASSLGGPYNEQFF.

The chain combines TRBV28 with TRBJ2-5; maybe TRBD1 (6 bases). Germline assignment: CDR1 MDHEN and CDR2 SYDVKM. The ends were cut back, 3 bases at V and 5 bases at J, with 10 bases in the middle. The CDR3 extends over 13 amino acids. CDR3 amino acids: CASSLRQGETQYF. The CDR3 nucleotides are TGTGCCAGCAGTTTGAGGCAGGGGGAGACCCAGTACTTC.

This sequence joins TRBV7-9 and TRBJ2-5; TRBD2 aligns across 9 bases. This CDR3 has 14 residues. From germline, CDR1 is SEHNR and CDR2 FQNEAQ (reference sequence). Trimming at V came to 5 bases and at J to 5 bases, leaving 6 bases not matched to a gene. The CDR3 DNA reads TGTGCCAGCAGCCCCGGGACTAGCCGGGAGACCCAGTACTTC. Protein: CASSPGTSRETQYF.

The V gene is TRBV7-2, the J gene TRBJ2-7; 10 bases align to TRBD1. V was pared by 1 base and J by 7 bases, with 4 bases of the junction left unmatched. CDR3 length: 14 residues. Germline CDR1 reads SGHTA; CDR2 reads FQGNSA. CDR3 protein: CASSLGQGASEQYF. CDR3 nucleotide sequence: TGTGCCAGCAGCTTAGGACAGGGGGCGAGTGAGCAGTACTTC.

This chain joins TRBV9 and TRBJ2-7, with D unclear. This CDR3 has 14 amino acids. Germline V lookup: CDR1 SGDLS, CDR2 YYNGEE. The germline V and J ends were trimmed by 4 bases and 0 bases, with 11 bases remaining between them. As DNA, the CDR3 is TGTGCCAGCAGCCCACGCCTCAGCTCCTACGAGCAGTACTTC. It yields the protein CASSPRLSSYEQYF.

In its sample, this clone was seen a few times. V and J are TRBV4-1 and TRBJ1-2; D is unresolved. CDR1 and CDR2 (germline): MGHRA, YSYEKL. V dropped 0 bases and J dropped 3 bases, with 11 bases sitting between them. The length of the CDR3 is 15 residues. The CDR3 sequence is CASSQDPGADYGYTF. The CDR3 nucleotides are TGCGCCAGCAGCCAAGACCCGGGTGCGGACTATGGCTACACCTTC.

The rearrangement joins TRBV5-1 to TRBJ1-1; 9 bases are a match to TRBD1. Trimming at V came to 3 bases and at J to 4 bases, leaving 10 bases not matched to a gene. Germline CDR1 reads SGHRS; CDR2 reads YFSETQ. The CDR3 has 16 residues. The CDR3 sequence is CASSYIGTGMFTEAFF. In nucleotides, the CDR3 is TGCGCCAGCAGCTACATCGGGACAGGGATGTTCACTGAAGCTTTCTTT.

Concerning this clone: Without the conserved terminal phenylalanine or tryptophan, this CDR3 likely stems from a read error. The gene calls are TRBV7-7 and TRBJ1-1, with D possibly TRBD1 on 5 matching bases. Trimming cost V 5 bases and J 3 bases, with 25 bases left between them. The germline CDR1 and CDR2 sequences are SSHAT and FNYEAQ (reference sequence). The CDR3 runs to 18 residues. The CDR3 loop reads CASSPRVSGALGDTEAFL. CDR3 bases: TGTGCCAGCAGCCCCAGGGTTAGCGGGGCTTTAGGGGACACTGAAGCTTTCCTT.

This clone is a singleton in its sample. The rearrangement links TRBV7-9 to TRBJ1-6; D not resolved. CDR1 SEHNR and CDR2 FQNEAQ come from the germline V gene (reference sequence). Between the trimmed V and J ends, which lost 1 base and 14 bases, there was a span of 3 bases. This CDR3 region has 10 residues. Written as DNA, the CDR3 is TGTGCCAGCAGCTTAGGGACCCTCCACTTT. This codes for CASSLGTLHF.

The V gene is TRBV27, the J gene TRBJ1-1, with 8 bases identical to TRBD1. The CDR3 sequence is 19 residues long. The ends lost 10 bases at V and 4 bases at J; junction bases unmatched: 26. The germline V gene encodes CDR1 MNHEY and CDR2 SMNVEV (reference sequence). This CDR3 reads CATVPMARGRVVKATEAFF. CDR3 coding DNA: TGTGCCACCGTACCAATGGCCAGGGGGCGCGTTGTTAAGGCCACTGAAGCTTTCTTT.

The chain recombines TRBV5-1 with TRBJ2-3; D is ambiguous. V gave up 2 bases and J gave up 2 bases, with 9 bases separating them. Per the germline V gene, CDR1 is SGHRS and CDR2 is YFSETQ. The CDR3 is 14 amino acids. The CDR3: CASSFKDPTDTQYF. The CDR3 coding sequence is TGCGCCAGCAGCTTTAAGGATCCCACAGATACGCAGTATTTT.

This sequence joins TRBV6-1 and TRBJ2-3; 8 bases map to TRBD2. Trimming took 4 bases from V and 3 from J; bases not matched to a gene: 9. The germline CDR1 and CDR2 sequences are MNHNS and SASEGT. This CDR3 comprises 16 residues. CDR3 sequence reads: CASSVLGIAGTDTQYF. In DNA form, the CDR3 reads TGTGCCAGCAGTGTTTTAGGGATAGCGGGAACAGATACGCAGTATTTT.